This paragraph covers one TCR beta chain sequence. The data stem from a study of cytomegalovirus exposure and HLA in healthy donors. The CDR3 loop spans 15 amino acids. CDR1 and CDR2 (germline): MRHNA, SNTAGT. Trimming took off 6 bases at V and 0 bases at J, with 12 bases between the two ends. Primers: 60 Vbeta forward and 13 Jbeta reverse. Repertoires were generated with immunoSEQ multiplex PCR, while TCRdb's copy carries only in-frame clones and drops some. This sample carries 100,000 to 150,000 clones, about 76% of them seen once, and the ten largest clones take less than 0.75%. The rearrangement uses TRBV6-4 and TRBJ2-1, with no clear D. The source of this sequence is a man aged 18 to 30 in good health and CMV-seronegative. Material: PBMCs. The CDR3 DNA reads as TGTGCCAGCAGCCGCGGTAGTGGCTCCTACAATGAGCAGTTCTTC. It encodes CASSRGSGSYNEQFF.